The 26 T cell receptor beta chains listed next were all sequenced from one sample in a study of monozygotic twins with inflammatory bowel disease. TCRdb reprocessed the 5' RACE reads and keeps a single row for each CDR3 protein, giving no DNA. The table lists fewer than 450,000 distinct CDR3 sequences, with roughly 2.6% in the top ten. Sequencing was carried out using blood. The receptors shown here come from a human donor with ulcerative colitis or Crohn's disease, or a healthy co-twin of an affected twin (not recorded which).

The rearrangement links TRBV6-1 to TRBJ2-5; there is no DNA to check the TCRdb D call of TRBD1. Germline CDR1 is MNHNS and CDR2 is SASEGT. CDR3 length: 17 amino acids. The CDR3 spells CASGKVGHLSYQETQYF.

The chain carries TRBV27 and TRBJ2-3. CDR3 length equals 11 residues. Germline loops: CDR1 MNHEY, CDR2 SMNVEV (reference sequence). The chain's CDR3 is CASSQYDTQYF.

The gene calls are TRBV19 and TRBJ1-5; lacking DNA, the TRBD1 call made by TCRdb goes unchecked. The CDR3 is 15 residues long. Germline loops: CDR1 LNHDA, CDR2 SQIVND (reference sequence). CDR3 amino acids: CASSTIRGGNQPQHF.

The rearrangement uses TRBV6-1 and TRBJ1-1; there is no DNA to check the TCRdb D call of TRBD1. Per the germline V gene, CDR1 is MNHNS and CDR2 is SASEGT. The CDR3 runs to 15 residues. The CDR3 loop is CASSSPMGGRAEAFF.

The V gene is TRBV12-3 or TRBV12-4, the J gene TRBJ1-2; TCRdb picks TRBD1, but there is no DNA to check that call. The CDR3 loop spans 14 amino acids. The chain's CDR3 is CASSFPAENYGYTF.

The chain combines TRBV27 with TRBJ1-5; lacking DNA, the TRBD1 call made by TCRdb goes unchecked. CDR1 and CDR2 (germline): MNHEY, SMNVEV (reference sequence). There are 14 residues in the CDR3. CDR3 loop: CASVPGYSNQPQHF.

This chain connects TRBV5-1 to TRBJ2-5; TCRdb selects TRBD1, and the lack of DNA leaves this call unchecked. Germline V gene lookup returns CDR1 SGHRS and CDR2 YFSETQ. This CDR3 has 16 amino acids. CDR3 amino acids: CASRQYSRGLGETQYF.

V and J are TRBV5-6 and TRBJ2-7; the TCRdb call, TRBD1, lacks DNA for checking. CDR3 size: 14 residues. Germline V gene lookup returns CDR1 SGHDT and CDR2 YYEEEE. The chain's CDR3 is CASTSGTGVYEQYF.

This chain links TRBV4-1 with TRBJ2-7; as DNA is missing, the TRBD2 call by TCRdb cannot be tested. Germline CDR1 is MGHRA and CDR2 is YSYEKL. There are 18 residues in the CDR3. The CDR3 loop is CASSQGDGLAGGFYEQYF.

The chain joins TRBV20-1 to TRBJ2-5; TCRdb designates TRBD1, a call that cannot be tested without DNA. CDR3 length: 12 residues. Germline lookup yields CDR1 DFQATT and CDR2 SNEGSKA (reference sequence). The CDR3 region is CSATRQGGTQYF.

CDR3 sequence: CASSYKTGGYEQYF. V and J are TRBV6-2 or TRBV6-3 and TRBJ2-7; the TCRdb D gene call, TRBD1, has no DNA to confirm it. CDR1 is MNHEY, CDR2 SVGEGT, per germline. The length of the CDR3 is 14 residues.

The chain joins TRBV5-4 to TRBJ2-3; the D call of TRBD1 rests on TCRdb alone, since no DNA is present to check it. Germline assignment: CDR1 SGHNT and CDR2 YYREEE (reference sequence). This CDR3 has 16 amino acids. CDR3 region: CASSFPPGESADTQYF.

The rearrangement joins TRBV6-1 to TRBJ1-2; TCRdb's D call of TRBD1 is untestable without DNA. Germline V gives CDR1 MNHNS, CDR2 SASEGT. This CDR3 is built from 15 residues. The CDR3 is CASSTREVANYGYTF.

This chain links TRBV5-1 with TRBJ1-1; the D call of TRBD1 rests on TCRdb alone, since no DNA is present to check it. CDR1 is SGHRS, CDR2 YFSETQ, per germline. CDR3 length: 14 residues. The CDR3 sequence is CASSIRDSSTEAFF.

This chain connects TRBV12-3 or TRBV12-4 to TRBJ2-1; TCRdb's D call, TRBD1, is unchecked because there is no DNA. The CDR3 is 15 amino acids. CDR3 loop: CASSIRQGGYNEQFF.

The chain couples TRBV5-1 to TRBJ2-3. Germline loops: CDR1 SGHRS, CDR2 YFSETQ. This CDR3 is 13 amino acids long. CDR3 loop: CASSLEGSDTQYF.

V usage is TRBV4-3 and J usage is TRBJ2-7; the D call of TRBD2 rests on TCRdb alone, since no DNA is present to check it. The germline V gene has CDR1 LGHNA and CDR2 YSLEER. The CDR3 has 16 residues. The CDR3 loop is CASSQDRTSVSYEQYF.

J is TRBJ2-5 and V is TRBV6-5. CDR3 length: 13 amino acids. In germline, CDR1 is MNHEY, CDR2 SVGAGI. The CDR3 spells CASSYDWEETQYF.

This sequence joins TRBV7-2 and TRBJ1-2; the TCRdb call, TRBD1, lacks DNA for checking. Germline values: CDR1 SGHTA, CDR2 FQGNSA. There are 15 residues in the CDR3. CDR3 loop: CASSGQGVPNYGYTF.

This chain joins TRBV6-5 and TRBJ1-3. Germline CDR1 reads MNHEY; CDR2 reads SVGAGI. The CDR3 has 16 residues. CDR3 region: CASSYSRTSSGNTIYF.

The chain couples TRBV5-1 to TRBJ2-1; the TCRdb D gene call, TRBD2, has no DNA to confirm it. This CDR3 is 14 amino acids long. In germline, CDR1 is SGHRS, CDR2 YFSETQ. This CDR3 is CASSFSGRDNEQFF.

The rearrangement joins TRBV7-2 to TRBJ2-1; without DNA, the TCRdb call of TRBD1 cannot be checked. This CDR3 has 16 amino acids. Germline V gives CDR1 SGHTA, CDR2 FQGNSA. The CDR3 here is CASSSRQGSSYNEQFF.

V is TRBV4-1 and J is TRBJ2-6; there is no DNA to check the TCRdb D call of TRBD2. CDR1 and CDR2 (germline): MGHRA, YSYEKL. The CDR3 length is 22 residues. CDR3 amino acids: CASSQEMGLSLLLSSGANVLTF.

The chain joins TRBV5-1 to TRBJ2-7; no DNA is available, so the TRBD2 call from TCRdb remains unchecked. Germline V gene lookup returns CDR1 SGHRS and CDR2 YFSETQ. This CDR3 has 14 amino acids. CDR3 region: CASSSAGGVHEQYF.

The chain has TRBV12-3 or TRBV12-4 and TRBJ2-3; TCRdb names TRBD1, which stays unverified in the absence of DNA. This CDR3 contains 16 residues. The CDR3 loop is CASTAGAGGFWDTQYF.

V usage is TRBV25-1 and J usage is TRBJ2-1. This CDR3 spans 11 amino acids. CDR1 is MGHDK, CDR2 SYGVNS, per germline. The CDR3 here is CASHRTDEQFF.